This T cell receptor beta chain was recorded in a study of graft-versus-host responses after intestinal transplantation. On this clone itself: The antigen is unknown.

The CDR3 is 16 amino acids. Germline V gene lookup returns CDR1 MNHNS and CDR2 SASEGT. V gave up 2 bases and J gave up 1 base, with 12 bases separating them. Data came from immunoSEQ multiplex PCR; TCRdb stores just in-frame clones and leaves some out. The table includes 50,000 to 55,000 clones, roughly nine tenths detected once. Here the sequenced sample was unstimulated CD4+ T cells sorted from spleen or lymph node cells, taken before transplant. The receptor's source is a human donor who was the organ donor for an intestinal transplant. J is TRBJ2-4 and V is TRBV6-1; a possible D gene is TRBD1 (6 bases). CDR3 region: CASSENGGLAKNIQYF. In DNA form, the CDR3 reads TGTGCCAGCAGTGAAAATGGGGGCTTGGCCAAAAACATTCAGTACTTC.